A single sample gave rise to the 8 T cell receptor beta chains below, sequenced in a study of PD-L1 blockade in urothelial cancer (dated by TCRdb to 2017 to 2019). Library preparation was by the immunoSEQ multiplex PCR assay. Sourced from immuneACCESS, this table was stored by TCRdb with only in-frame sequences that have V and J called. A share of the clones is absent; for the studies checked, an unresolved V gene accounts for under half, and the remainder has no known explanation. The table for this sample lists roughly 100,000 clones; over 80% of them were counted only once. The ten largest clones capture under 9.5% of the sample. The sample's time point label, in plain terms: peripheral blood 6 weeks after treatment start. Specimen: PBMCs, collected around atezolizumab (anti-PD-L1) treatment. The receptors here all came from a man in his sixties or seventies with urothelial cancer.

The chain couples TRBV10-3 to TRBJ2-5, with 8 bases matching TRBD1. Looked up from germline, CDR1 is ENHRY and CDR2 is SYGVKD. After removal of 0 bases from V and 5 bases from J, the junction contained 8 bases not matched to a gene. The CDR3 consists of 16 residues. CDR3: CAISESDTGGVETQYF. DNA of the CDR3: TGTGCCATCAGTGAGTCTGATACAGGGGGAGTGGAGACCCAGTACTTC.

The chain is built from TRBV19 and TRBJ2-1; TRBD2 is a possible D gene (6 bases). Germline V gives CDR1 LNHDA, CDR2 SQIVND (reference sequence). V dropped 3 bases and J dropped 8 bases, with 14 bases sitting between them. The CDR3 loop spans 14 amino acids. CDR3 in DNA: TGTGCCAGTAGTATGGGGGACTCGGGGGATGAGCAGTTCTTC. It is translated as CASSMGDSGDEQFF.

This clone was seen once. The chain's CDR3 is CASSEPAGETQYF. The DNA for the CDR3 is TGTGCCAGCAGTGAACCAGCGGGAGAGACCCAGTACTTC. The V gene is TRBV2, the J gene TRBJ2-5; D is possibly TRBD2 (6 bases). V lost 2 bases and J lost 4, with 8 bases in between. This CDR3 region has 13 residues. Germline CDR1 is SNHLY and CDR2 is FYNNEI.

This clone was observed once. The rearrangement links TRBV2 to TRBJ2-5; 11 bases agree with TRBD1. The germline V gene encodes CDR1 SNHLY and CDR2 FYNNEI. The V segment lost 6 bases and the J segment 5 bases; nucleotides outside the gene matches: 8. This CDR3 region has 15 residues. This CDR3 reads CASSADRGQEETQYF. In DNA, the CDR3 is TGTGCCAGCAGCGCGGACAGGGGGCAGGAGGAGACCCAGTACTTC.

The chain recombines TRBV9 with TRBJ2-2; 8 bases map to TRBD1. V was pared by 4 bases and J by 0 bases, with 5 bases of the junction left unmatched. The CDR3 runs to 16 residues. Germline V gene data show CDR1 as SGDLS and CDR2 as YYNGEE. CDR3 DNA: TGTGCCAGCAGCCTTAGGACAGGGACGAACACCGGGGAGCTGTTTTTT. It translates to CASSLRTGTNTGELFF.

This clone was picked up one time. This chain uses TRBV25-1 with TRBJ2-7, with 10 bases that match TRBD1. The CDR3 consists of 15 residues. The germline V gene encodes CDR1 MGHDK and CDR2 SYGVNS. With V trimmed by 6 bases and J by 4 bases, 9 bases remained unmatched. In DNA form, the CDR3 reads TGTGCCAGCAGGCCCGGGACAGGGGTGCATTACGAGCAGTACTTC. It encodes CASRPGTGVHYEQYF.

V gene TRBV5-1 combines with J gene TRBJ2-7; 7 bases agree with TRBD2. The CDR3 is 17 amino acids. Trimming removed 4 bases from V and 2 bases from J; junction bases left unmatched: 15. Germline lookup yields CDR1 SGHRS and CDR2 YFSETQ. CDR3 nucleotides: TGCGCCAGCAGCCCGAGCGGGGTCCGTACCCTCCCCTACGAGCAGTACTTC. Protein: CASSPSGVRTLPYEQYF.

J is TRBJ2-2 and V is TRBV30, with a tentative D call TRBD2 (5 bases). Deletions cut 0 bases from V and 4 bases from J, with 9 bases between. This CDR3 spans 14 amino acids. CDR1 and CDR2 (germline): GTSNPN, SVGIG (reference sequence). The CDR3 protein is CAWSVAVGTGELFF. The CDR3 nucleotides are TGTGCCTGGAGTGTAGCGGTGGGCACCGGGGAGCTGTTTTTT.